These T cell receptor beta chains were read from a single sample in a study of blood T cell repertoires in COVID-19. Profiling relied on immunoSEQ multiplex PCR, and the TCRdb table lists in-frame clones only, not all of them. Among approximately 65,000 clones listed, 89% were seen once. The sequenced material came from peripheral blood. The receptors were sampled from a woman in her 50s with active COVID-19. CDR3s include the opening cysteine and the closing phenylalanine or tryptophan. D genes are given only for firm matches. Clone size appears in some rows only: once, few, many, or a class for an expanded clone.

>TRBJ1-1|TRBV19|once|TRBD1
TGTGCCAGTAGTATTAGGGGACAGCTCCCTGAAGCTTTCTTT
CASSIRGQLPEAFF
>TRBJ2-7|TRBV11-1|-|TRBD2
TGTGCCAGCAGCTTAGCAAGGGCGGGAGTCCCCCACGAGCAGTACTTC
CASSLARAGVPHEQYF
>TRBJ2-2|TRBV7-2|-|TRBD2
TGTGCCAGCAGCCTGAGCGGGATCGGGGAGCTGTTTTTT
CASSLSGIGELFF
>TRBJ2-5|TRBV9|-|TRBD2
TGTGCCAGCAGAGAAGGACTAGCGGGAGAAGGGGAGACCCAGTACTTC
CASREGLAGEGETQYF
>TRBJ2-5|TRBV18|-|TRBD1
TGTGCCAGCTCACCGAACAGGGGCGGAGAGACCCAGTACTTC
CASSPNRGGETQYF
>TRBJ2-5|TRBV4-2|-|-
TGTGCCAGCAGCCAAGAGGCGGGAAAAGAGACCCAGTACTTC
CASSQEAGKETQYF
>TRBJ1-1|TRBV30|-|-
TGTGCCTGGAGCCCACTAGGGGGGGCGCGATCTGAAGCTTTCTTT
CAWSPLGGARSEAFF
>TRBJ2-1|TRBV20-1|-|TRBD1
TGCAGTGCAAACAGGGGCAATGAGCAGTTCTTC
CSANRGNEQFF
>TRBJ1-1|TRBV5-1|few|-
TGCGCCAGCAGCCGCGAGGGGAACACTGAAGCTTTCTTT
CASSREGNTEAFF
>TRBJ2-1|TRBV5-1|-|TRBD2
TGCGCCAGCAGCTTGGATCCCGGGAGGGGCAATGAGCAGTTCTTC
CASSLDPGRGNEQFF
>TRBJ2-1|TRBV19|-|-
TGTGCCAGTAGTAAAAACCCCGGGAGCTACAATGAGCAGTTCTTC
CASSKNPGSYNEQFF
>TRBJ1-2|TRBV11-2|-|TRBD1
TGTGCCAGCAGCTCCCGGACAGGGAGCGGCTACACCTTC
CASSSRTGSGYTF
>TRBJ2-7|TRBV7-9|-|-
TGTGCCAGCAGCCCCCGAGTGGTCTACGAGCAGTACTTC
CASSPRVVYEQYF
>TRBJ2-1|TRBV15|-|TRBD2
TGTGCCACCAGCAGAGATATAGCGGGAGTCTCCTACAATGAGCAGTTCTTC
CATSRDIAGVSYNEQFF
>TRBJ2-7|TRBV5-1|-|TRBD1
TGCGCCAGCAGCTTGGGGGTTACTGGGACAGCCTACGAGCAGTACTTC
CASSLGVTGTAYEQYF
>TRBJ2-7|TRBV5-6|few|TRBD2
TGTGCCAGCAGCCCTGGGACTAGCGGGAGAAGGGTTGGCTACGAGCAGTACTTC
CASSPGTSGRRVGYEQYF
>TRBJ1-1|TRBV19|-|-
TGTGCCAGTAGTGTTCAGGGAATTGGGCAAGCTTTCTTT
CASSVQGIGQAFF
>TRBJ1-2|TRBV18|-|-
TGTGCCAGCTCACCGTCTGGGCAGGGGCCTAGATCCTATGGCTACACCTTC
CASSPSGQGPRSYGYTF
>TRBJ2-1|TRBV9|-|TRBD2
TGTGCCAGCAGCGTAGGACTAGCGGGAGGCGAGGGTGAGCAGTTCTTC
CASSVGLAGGEGEQFF
>TRBJ2-1|TRBV7-8|-|TRBD2
TGTGCCAGCATGGCGGGAGGGCCGATTGGTCACAATGAGCAGTTCTTC
CASMAGGPIGHNEQFF
>TRBJ2-7|TRBV3-1/TRBV3-2|-|-
TGTGCCAGCAGCCAAGTTTCAGCGTACGAGCAGTACTTC
CASSQVSAYEQYF
>TRBJ1-1|TRBV9|-|TRBD1
TGTGCCAGCAGCGTGCAGGACAGGGGGATCACTGAAGCTTTCTTT
CASSVQDRGITEAFF
>TRBJ2-7|TRBV27|-|-
TGTGCCAGCAGAATCGGTTACGAGCAGTACTTC
CASRIGYEQYF
>TRBJ2-2|TRBV4-2|-|TRBD1
TGTGCCAGCAGCCACCTAACAATGCCGGGACAGGGGGCCGCCGGGGAGCTGTTTTTT
CASSHLTMPGQGAAGELFF
>TRBJ1-2|TRBV6-5|-|-
TGTGCCAGCAGGCCTCCCGGGAGCTATGGCTACACCTTC
CASRPPGSYGYTF
>TRBJ1-6|TRBV30|few|-
TGTGCCTGGACCGGACCCCATGGGGGGAATAATTCACCCCTCCACTTT
CAWTGPHGGNNSPLHF